Listed below are T cell receptor beta chains from one sample, sequenced in a study of blood T cell repertoires in COVID-19. The repertoire was sequenced with immunoSEQ multiplex PCR; TCRdb's copy has only in-frame clones and lacks some. Here the sample spans roughly 200,000 clones, more than 60% being singletons. Sequencing input: peripheral blood. These receptors originate from a middle-aged man who had recovered from COVID-19. CDR3s include the opening cysteine and the closing phenylalanine or tryptophan. D genes are given only for firm matches. Size is stated for part of the rows, as once, few or many counts, or as a class when the clone is expanded.

j_call d_call clone_size v_call cdr3_aa cdr3_nt
TRBJ2-1 - once TRBV5-1 CASSLGSGNEQFF TGCGCCAGCAGCTTGGGCTCGGGAAACGAGCAGTTCTTC
TRBJ2-3 - - TRBV10-1 CASSDVSTGRNTQYF TGCGCCAGCAGTGATGTCTCGACAGGGAGGAATACGCAGTATTTT
TRBJ1-2 - - TRBV7-2 CASSLWRAQASYGYTF TGTGCCAGCAGCTTATGGAGAGCACAGGCGAGCTATGGCTACACCTTC
TRBJ1-5 - - TRBV12-3/TRBV12-4 CASSGGLNQPQHF TGTGCCAGCAGTGGGGGCCTTAATCAGCCCCAGCATTTT
TRBJ2-5 TRBD2 - TRBV3-1/TRBV3-2 CASSQRTGLAGKLGTQYF TGTGCCAGCAGCCAACGCACGGGGTTAGCGGGTAAACTTGGGACCCAGTACTTC
TRBJ2-3 - - TRBV19 CASRAGQTTDTQYF TGTGCCAGTAGGGCGGGACAGACCACAGATACGCAGTATTTT
TRBJ2-1 - - TRBV9 CASSVANYNEQFF TGTGCCAGCAGCGTAGCCAACTACAATGAGCAGTTCTTC
TRBJ2-7 - - TRBV3-1/TRBV3-2 CASSLAAGYEQYF TGTGCCAGCAGCCTAGCGGCAGGGTACGAGCAGTACTTC
TRBJ2-1 - - TRBV7-9 CASSLVSGEQFF TGTGCCAGCAGCTTAGTTTCGGGAGAGCAGTTCTTC
TRBJ2-5 TRBD1 - TRBV2 CASSGSTGEETQYF TGTGCCAGCAGTGGCTCCACAGGGGAAGAGACCCAGTACTTC
TRBJ2-7 - - TRBV19 CASSIVNGAYEQYF TGTGCCAGTAGTATAGTGAACGGAGCCTACGAGCAGTACTTC
TRBJ2-1 - - TRBV6-5 CASSYRPDTDNEQFF TGTGCCAGCAGTTACCGCCCCGACACTGACAATGAGCAGTTCTTC
TRBJ1-2 - - TRBV18 CASSPTGDNPYGYTF TGTGCCAGCTCACCAACCGGGGACAATCCCTATGGCTACACCTTC
TRBJ2-7 TRBD1 - TRBV11-2 CASSLNLGQVSYEQYF TGTGCCAGCAGCTTAAACTTGGGACAGGTCTCCTACGAGCAGTACTTC
TRBJ2-1 - - TRBV7-9 CASSSWTLNEQFF TGTGCCAGCAGCTCATGGACTCTTAATGAGCAGTTCTTC
TRBJ2-5 TRBD1 - TRBV5-1 CASSLSGTGLQETQYF TGCGCCAGCAGCTTGTCCGGGACAGGGTTGCAAGAGACCCAGTACTTC
TRBJ1-2 - - TRBV7-2 CASRVLRGRVYGYTF TGTGCCAGCAGGGTCCTTAGGGGTCGGGTCTATGGCTACACCTTC
TRBJ2-7 - - TRBV7-3 CASSLNPPDSTKGYEQYF TGTGCCAGCAGCTTAAACCCCCCAGACAGCACAAAAGGCTACGAGCAGTACTTC
TRBJ2-7 TRBD2 - TRBV7-2 CASSFTSGMTYEQYF TGTGCCAGCAGCTTCACTAGCGGGATGACCTACGAGCAGTACTTC
TRBJ2-4 TRBD1 - TRBV7-9 CASSPRQGNIQYF TGTGCCAGCAGCCCACGACAGGGGAACATTCAGTACTTC
TRBJ2-2 - - TRBV7-3 CASSLILNTGELFF TGTGCCAGCAGCTTAATCCTTAACACCGGGGAGCTGTTTTTT
TRBJ1-5 TRBD1 - TRBV5-5 CASSLDSQGVYQPQHF TGTGCCAGCAGCTTGGATAGCCAGGGGGTCTATCAGCCCCAGCATTTT
TRBJ2-3 TRBD2 - TRBV5-1 CASSLWGGNADTQYF TGCGCCAGCAGCTTGTGGGGGGGTAATGCAGATACGCAGTATTTT
TRBJ1-2 TRBD1 - TRBV5-3 CARSFGPYNRDRGPPNYGYTF TGTGCCAGAAGCTTCGGACCCTATAACCGGGACAGGGGGCCGCCAAACTATGGCTACACCTTC
TRBJ1-5 - few TRBV5-5 CASSFGRDLNQPQHF TGTGCCAGCAGCTTCGGCAGGGACTTGAATCAGCCCCAGCATTTT
TRBJ2-5 TRBD2 - TRBV29-1 CSVEFAGGNQETQYF TGCAGCGTCGAGTTTGCGGGGGGAAACCAAGAGACCCAGTACTTC
TRBJ2-3 TRBD1 - TRBV7-7 CASSHGQGAIDTQYF TGTGCCAGCAGTCATGGACAGGGGGCTATAGATACGCAGTATTTT
TRBJ2-7 TRBD2 - TRBV5-1 CASSFGTSGGSSYEQYF TGCGCCAGCAGCTTTGGGACTAGCGGGGGGAGCTCCTACGAGCAGTACTTC
TRBJ1-1 - - TRBV9 CASSGGALNTEAFF TGTGCCAGCAGTGGGGGGGCCTTAAACACTGAAGCTTTCTTT
TRBJ1-2 - few TRBV9 CASSVGQARVYGYTF TGTGCCAGCAGCGTAGGACAGGCTCGAGTCTATGGCTACACCTTC
TRBJ2-7 TRBD2 - TRBV4-2 CASSQGLLAGGGYEQYF TGTGCCAGCAGCCAAGGTCTGCTAGCGGGAGGGGGTTACGAGCAGTACTTC
TRBJ2-3 - - TRBV10-3 CAASGGQETDTQYF TGTGCCGCTTCAGGGGGGCAGGAGACAGATACGCAGTATTTT
TRBJ2-1 TRBD2 - TRBV6-2/TRBV6-3 CASSSGTRVRIEQFF TGTGCCAGCAGCTCCGGGACTAGAGTACGGATCGAGCAGTTCTTC
TRBJ2-7 - - TRBV6-5 CASSTDSSYEQYF TGTGCCAGCAGTACGGACAGCTCCTACGAGCAGTACTTC
TRBJ2-2 TRBD2 once TRBV11-2 CASSWGLAVTGELFF TGTGCCAGCAGTTGGGGACTAGCGGTCACCGGGGAGCTGTTTTTT
TRBJ1-1 - - TRBV29-1 CSVQGPNTEAFF TGCAGCGTTCAGGGGCCGAACACTGAAGCTTTCTTT
TRBJ2-7 TRBD2 - TRBV9 CASSPHSKAGTTYEQYF TGTGCCAGCAGCCCACACTCTAAAGCGGGAACAACCTACGAGCAGTACTTC
TRBJ2-4 TRBD1 - TRBV7-9 CASSPWTGGNIQYF TGTGCCAGCAGCCCTTGGACAGGGGGAAACATTCAGTACTTC
TRBJ2-3 - - TRBV5-1 CASSLDYRSTDTQYF TGCGCCAGCAGCTTGGATTACCGGAGCACAGATACGCAGTATTTT
TRBJ2-3 - - TRBV5-4 CASSLDSTGFTQYF TGTGCCAGCAGCTTGGACTCGACTGGCTTTACGCAGTATTTT
TRBJ1-1 - - TRBV7-9 CASSPITEAFF TGTGCCAGCAGCCCCATCACTGAAGCTTTCTTT
TRBJ2-5 TRBD2 - TRBV9 CASSVPLLAGDVLETQYF TGTGCCAGCAGCGTACCCTTACTAGCGGGAGATGTGCTTGAGACCCAGTACTTC
TRBJ1-1 - - TRBV6-4 CASSRTGNTEAFF TGTGCCAGCAGTCGTACGGGGAACACTGAAGCTTTCTTT
TRBJ1-5 - once TRBV18 CASSSGTLNQPQHF TGTGCCAGCTCGTCCGGGACTCTCAATCAGCCCCAGCATTTT
TRBJ2-2 - - TRBV2 CASRKGAPRGTGELFF TGTGCCAGCAGGAAGGGAGCTCCTAGAGGCACCGGGGAGCTGTTTTTT
TRBJ2-3 - - TRBV9 CASSVDSGVSTDTQYF TGTGCCAGCAGCGTAGATAGCGGAGTTAGCACAGATACGCAGTATTTT
TRBJ2-1 TRBD2 once TRBV10-3 CAISPGTSGSGTYNEQFF TGTGCCATCAGTCCCGGGACTAGCGGGAGTGGAACCTACAATGAGCAGTTCTTC
TRBJ2-1 TRBD2 once TRBV6-5 CASRPGGRNEQFF TGTGCCAGCAGACCGGGGGGGCGCAATGAGCAGTTCTTC
TRBJ1-2 - - TRBV28 CASSLWPGSNYGYTF TGTGCCAGCAGTTTATGGCCGGGGTCTAACTATGGCTACACCTTC
TRBJ2-7 TRBD2 - TRBV29-1 CSVGSSGSLQYF TGCAGCGTTGGTAGTAGCGGGAGTCTGCAGTACTTC
TRBJ2-6 - - TRBV19 CASSFSGSGANVLTF TGTGCCAGTAGTTTCTCGGGGTCTGGGGCCAACGTCCTGACTTTC
TRBJ1-1 - few TRBV5-5 CASATSTVTEAFF TGTGCCAGCGCCACTTCAACGGTCACTGAAGCTTTCTTT
TRBJ1-2 TRBD1 few TRBV28 CASGDRYGYTF TGTGCCAGCGGGGACAGATATGGCTACACCTTC